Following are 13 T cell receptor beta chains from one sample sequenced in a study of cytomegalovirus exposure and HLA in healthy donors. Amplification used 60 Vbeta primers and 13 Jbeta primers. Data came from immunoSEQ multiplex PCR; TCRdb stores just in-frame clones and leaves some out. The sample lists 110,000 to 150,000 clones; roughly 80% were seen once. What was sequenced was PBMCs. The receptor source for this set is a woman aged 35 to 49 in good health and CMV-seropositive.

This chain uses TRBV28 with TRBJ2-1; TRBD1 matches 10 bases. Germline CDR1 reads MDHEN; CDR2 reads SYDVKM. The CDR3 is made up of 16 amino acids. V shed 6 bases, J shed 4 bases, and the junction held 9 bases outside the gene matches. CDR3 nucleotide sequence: TGTGCCAGCAGCTACAACAGACAGGGGGCATACAATGAGCAGTTCTTC. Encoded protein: CASSYNRQGAYNEQFF.

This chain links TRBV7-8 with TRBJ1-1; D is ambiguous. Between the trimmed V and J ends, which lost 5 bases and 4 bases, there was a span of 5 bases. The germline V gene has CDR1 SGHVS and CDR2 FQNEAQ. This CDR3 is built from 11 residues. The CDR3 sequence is CASSGGTEAFF. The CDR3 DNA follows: TGTGCCAGCAGCGGCGGCACTGAAGCTTTCTTT.

The CDR3 DNA sequence: TGTGCCTGGAGCGAAACGGGGTACGAGCAGTACTTC. As protein: CAWSETGYEQYF. This chain links TRBV30 with TRBJ2-7; possible D gene TRBD2, 5 bases. Germline assignment: CDR1 GTSNPN and CDR2 SVGIG (reference sequence). The CDR3 is 12 residues long. Trimming left V 3 bases short and J 4 bases short, with 10 bases between.

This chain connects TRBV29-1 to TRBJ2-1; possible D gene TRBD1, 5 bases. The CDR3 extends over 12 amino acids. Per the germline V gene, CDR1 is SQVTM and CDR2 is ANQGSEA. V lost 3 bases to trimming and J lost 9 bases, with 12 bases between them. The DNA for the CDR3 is TGCAGCGTTGACCCAGGGAAGGGTGAGCAGTTCTTC. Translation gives CSVDPGKGEQFF.

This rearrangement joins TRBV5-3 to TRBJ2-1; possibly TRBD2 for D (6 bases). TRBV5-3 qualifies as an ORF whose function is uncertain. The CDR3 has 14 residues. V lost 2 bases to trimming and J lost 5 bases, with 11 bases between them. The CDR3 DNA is TGTGCCAGAAGCTTCCGGGACTCAAACAATGAGCAGTTCTTC. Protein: CARSFRDSNNEQFF.

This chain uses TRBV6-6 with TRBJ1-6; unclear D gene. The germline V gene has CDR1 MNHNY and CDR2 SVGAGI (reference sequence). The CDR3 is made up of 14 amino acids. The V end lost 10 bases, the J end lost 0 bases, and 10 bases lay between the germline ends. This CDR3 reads CATLGSSYNSPLHF. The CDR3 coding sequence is TGTGCCACGCTCGGGAGCTCCTATAATTCACCCCTCCACTTT.

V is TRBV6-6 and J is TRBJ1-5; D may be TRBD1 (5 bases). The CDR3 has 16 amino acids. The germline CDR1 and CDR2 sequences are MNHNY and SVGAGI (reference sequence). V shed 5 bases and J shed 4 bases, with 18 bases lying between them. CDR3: CASSPLDIMRNQPQHF. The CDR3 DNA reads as TGTGCCAGCAGTCCCTTGGACATTATGAGGAATCAGCCCCAGCATTTT.

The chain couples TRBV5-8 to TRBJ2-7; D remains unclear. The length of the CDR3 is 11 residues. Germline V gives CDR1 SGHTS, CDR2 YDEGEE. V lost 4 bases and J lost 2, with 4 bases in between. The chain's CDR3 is CASSATYEQYF. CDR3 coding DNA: TGTGCCAGCAGCGCGACCTACGAGCAGTACTTC.

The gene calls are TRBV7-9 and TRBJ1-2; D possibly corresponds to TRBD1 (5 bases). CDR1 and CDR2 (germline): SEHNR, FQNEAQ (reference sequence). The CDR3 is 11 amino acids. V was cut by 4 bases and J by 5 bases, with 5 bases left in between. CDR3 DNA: TGTGCCAGCAGCTCAGGGTATGGCTACACCTTC. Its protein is CASSSGYGYTF. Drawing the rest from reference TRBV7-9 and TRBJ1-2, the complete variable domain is DTGVSQNPRHKITKRGQNVTFRCDPISEHNRLYWYRQTLGQGPEFLTYFQNEAQLEKSRLLSDRFSAERPKGSFSTLEIQRTEQGDSAMYLCASSSGYGYTFGSGTRLTVV.

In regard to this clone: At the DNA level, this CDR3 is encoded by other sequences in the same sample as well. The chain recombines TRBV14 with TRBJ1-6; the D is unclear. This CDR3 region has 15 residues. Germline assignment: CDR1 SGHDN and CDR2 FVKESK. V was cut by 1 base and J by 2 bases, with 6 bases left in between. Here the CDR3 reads CASSQGRAYNSPLHF. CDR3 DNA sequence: TGTGCCAGCAGCCAAGGGAGAGCCTATAATTCACCCCTCCACTTT.

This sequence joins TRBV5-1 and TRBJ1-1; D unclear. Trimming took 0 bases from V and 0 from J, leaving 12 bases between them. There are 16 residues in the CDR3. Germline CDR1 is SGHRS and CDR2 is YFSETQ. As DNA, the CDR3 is TGCGCCAGCAGCTTGGACGCCAGATCGATGAACACTGAAGCTTTCTTT. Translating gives CASSLDARSMNTEAFF.

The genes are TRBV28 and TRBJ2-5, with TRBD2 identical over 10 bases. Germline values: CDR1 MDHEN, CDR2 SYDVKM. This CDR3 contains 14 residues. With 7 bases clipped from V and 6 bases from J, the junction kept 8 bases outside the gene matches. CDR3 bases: TGTGCCAGCACCTATAGCGGGGGGTGGCAGACCCAGTACTTC. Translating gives CASTYSGGWQTQYF.

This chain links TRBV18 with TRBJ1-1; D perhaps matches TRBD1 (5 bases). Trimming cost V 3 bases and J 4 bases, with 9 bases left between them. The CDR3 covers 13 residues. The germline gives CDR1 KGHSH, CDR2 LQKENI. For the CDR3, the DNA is TGTGCCAGCTCACCTCCGGGGGGCACTGAAGCTTTCTTT. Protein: CASSPPGGTEAFF.